The text below deals with one TCR beta chain. Germline V lookup: CDR1 MNHNS, CDR2 SASEGT. Trimming cost V 2 bases and J 2 bases; bases outside gene matches: 6. CDR3 length: 16 residues. These data belong to a study of blood T cell repertoires in COVID-19. Clones were sequenced by immunoSEQ multiplex PCR, and TCRdb holds only the in-frame ones, with some missing. The table shows about 87,000 clones, with around 82% occurring only once. This chain uses TRBV6-1 with TRBJ2-7, with TRBD2 matching 10 bases. This TCR was recovered from a woman aged 80 or over with COVID-19, enrolled during active disease. Sequences were obtained from peripheral blood. CDR3 residues: CASSEMGLALPYEQYF. The CDR3 DNA follows: TGTGCCAGCAGTGAAATGGGACTAGCGTTACCCTACGAGCAGTACTTC.